This entry concerns a single T cell receptor (beta chain). The CDR3 sequence is 15 residues long. V was trimmed by 5 bases and J by 0 bases, leaving 14 bases between them. The germline gives CDR1 MDHEN, CDR2 SYDVKM. The data are from a study of blood T cell repertoires in COVID-19. Here immunoSEQ multiplex PCR was the method, and the copy in TCRdb shows in-frame clones only, minus some. The table shows more than 300,000 clones, with about 89% occurring only once. The chain couples TRBV28 to TRBJ2-7; D not certain. The sample taken for sequencing was peripheral blood. The receptor was derived from a woman in her thirties with COVID-19, enrolled during active disease. CDR3 region: CASSKGPRSSYEQYF. The CDR3 DNA reads TGTGCCAGCAGTAAAGGTCCAAGGAGCTCCTACGAGCAGTACTTC.